These 8 T cell receptor beta chains originate from one sample sequenced in a study of technical replicates of blood from a handful of donors. Libraries were prepared by immunoSEQ multiplex PCR; TCRdb keeps only in-frame clonotypes and omits some of them. In the table there are around 84,000 clones, roughly 98% of which are singletons. Sequenced sample: T cells isolated from PBMCs. Receptor source: a human donor in good health.

This rearrangement joins TRBV5-1 to TRBJ2-2; a possible D gene is TRBD1 (5 bases). Germline V gene lookup returns CDR1 SGHRS and CDR2 YFSETQ. Trimming pared 4 bases from V and 0 bases from J, leaving 10 bases between. There are 15 residues in the CDR3. Here the CDR3 DNA reads TGCGCCAGCAGCCCCGACAGTACGAACACCGGGGAGCTGTTTTTT. Translated: CASSPDSTNTGELFF.

This chain links TRBV9 with TRBJ1-1; D is undetermined. Looked up from germline, CDR1 is SGDLS and CDR2 is YYNGEE. V dropped 0 bases and J dropped 1 base, with 13 bases sitting between them. The CDR3 loop spans 16 amino acids. In DNA form, the CDR3 reads TGTGCCAGCAGCGTAGCTTCCGATCGGGGGAACACTGAAGCTTTCTTT. Amino acid sequence: CASSVASDRGNTEAFF.

V is TRBV5-4 and J is TRBJ2-3, with unresolved D. Trimming left V 1 base short and J 1 base short, with 19 bases between. Germline CDR1 is SGHNT and CDR2 is YYREEE (reference sequence). The CDR3 sequence is 18 residues long. The CDR3 DNA is TGTGCCAGCAGCTTGTTGATGGCTAGTGTTTCTCGCACAGATACGCAGTATTTT. Protein product: CASSLLMASVSRTDTQYF.

The chain employs TRBV13 and TRBJ1-4, with 10 bases fitting TRBD1. The CDR3 sequence is 15 residues long. The germline CDR1 and CDR2 sequences are PRHDT and FYEKMQ (reference sequence). J was trimmed by 5 bases and V by 8 bases; bases with no gene match: 8. The CDR3 region is CASGVWGQGNEKLFF. CDR3 bases: TGTGCCAGCGGGGTTTGGGGACAGGGGAATGAAAAACTGTTTTTT.

This clone was detected once. V is TRBV6-5 and J is TRBJ2-3; 8 bases are shared with TRBD2. Germline trimming cut 0 bases from V and 0 bases from J; bases unmatched to any gene: 2. Germline assignment: CDR1 MNHEY and CDR2 SVGAGI. The CDR3 length is 16 residues. This chain's CDR3 is CASSYSGLVSTDTQYF. The DNA for the CDR3 is TGTGCCAGCAGTTACTCGGGACTAGTAAGCACAGATACGCAGTATTTT.

The genes are TRBV5-6 and TRBJ2-5; maybe TRBD2 (6 bases). Germline values: CDR1 SGHDT, CDR2 YYEEEE. The CDR3 length is 13 residues. V was shortened by 3 bases and J by 4 bases, with 10 bases between the two germline ends. The CDR3 protein is CASSSRDLETQYF. The CDR3 DNA reads as TGTGCCAGCAGCTCCCGGGACTTAGAGACCCAGTACTTC. The full variable domain, completed using reference TRBV5-6 and TRBJ2-5, is DAGVTQSPTHLIKTRGQQVTLRCSPKSGHDTVSWYQQALGQGPQFIFQYYEEEERQRGNFPDRFSGHQFPNYSSELNVNALLLGDSALYLCASSSRDLETQYFGPGTRLLVL.

V usage is TRBV20-1 and J usage is TRBJ2-1; 7 bases are shared with TRBD1. V shed 7 bases and J 4 bases; nucleotides not matched to a gene: 1. CDR1 DFQATT and CDR2 SNEGSKA come from the germline V gene (reference sequence). The length of the CDR3 is 11 residues. CDR3 loop: CSEDRYNEQFF. Written as DNA, the CDR3 is TGCAGTGAGGACAGGTACAATGAGCAGTTCTTC.

The gene calls are TRBV27 and TRBJ1-1, with no clear D. The germline V gene has CDR1 MNHEY and CDR2 SMNVEV (reference sequence). V lost 5 bases, J lost 7 bases, and 11 bases lay in between. The CDR3 loop spans 12 amino acids. Written as DNA, the CDR3 is TGTGCCAGCAGTAATTTATTTTTTGAAGCTTTCTTT. This translates into CASSNLFFEAFF.